This T cell receptor beta chain was profiled in a study of breast tumors, draining lymph nodes, adjacent tissues. Findings and limits, study-wide: Data only fit, rather than demonstrated, lymph node origin of most tumor T cells.

Germline CDR1 reads SGHRS; CDR2 reads YFSETQ. With 0 bases clipped from V and 1 base from J, the junction kept 3 bases outside the gene matches. This CDR3 is 15 amino acids long. This clonotype was counted many times. What it binds is not known. Breast cancer patients provided tissue from their axillary draining lymph nodes. TCRdb passed the multiplex PCR reads through MiXCR, listing each CDR3 protein once. Counted here are 90,000 to 120,000 distinct CDR3 sequences, over 20% occurring once; the ten biggest clones make up under 1.5%. The V and J genes are TRBV5-1 and TRBJ2-5; 7 bases map to TRBD2. Source material: axillary lymph node tissue. The TCR comes from a female donor with breast cancer. Some clones in this sample may be carry-over from other donors' samples. CDR3 coding DNA: TGCGCCAGCAGCTTGGCCCCGGGAGGCCAAGAGACCCAGTACTTC. This codes for CASSLAPGGQETQYF.